This T cell receptor beta chain comes out of a study of early T cells in non-severe SARS-CoV-2 infection. Individual cDNA molecules received unique molecular identifiers. TCRdb independently ran MiXCR on the 5' RACE reads; one entry per CDR3 protein. The repertoire holds about 41,000 distinct CDR3 sequences, with approximately 10% as singletons. This CDR3 is 17 amino acids long. V gave up 1 base and J gave up 0 bases, with 10 bases separating them. Germline-derived CDR1 and CDR2 are SGHTA and FQGNSA. Specimen: whole blood. This receptor was identified in an adult who was a healthcare worker with PCR-confirmed SARS-CoV-2 infection or an uninfected control (not recorded which). This rearrangement joins TRBV7-2 to TRBJ1-6; D is unclear. In DNA, the CDR3 is TGTGCCAGCAGCTTAGGTCCAGTTCTCTCCTATAATTCACCCCTCCACTTT. Protein sequence: CASSLGPVLSYNSPLHF.